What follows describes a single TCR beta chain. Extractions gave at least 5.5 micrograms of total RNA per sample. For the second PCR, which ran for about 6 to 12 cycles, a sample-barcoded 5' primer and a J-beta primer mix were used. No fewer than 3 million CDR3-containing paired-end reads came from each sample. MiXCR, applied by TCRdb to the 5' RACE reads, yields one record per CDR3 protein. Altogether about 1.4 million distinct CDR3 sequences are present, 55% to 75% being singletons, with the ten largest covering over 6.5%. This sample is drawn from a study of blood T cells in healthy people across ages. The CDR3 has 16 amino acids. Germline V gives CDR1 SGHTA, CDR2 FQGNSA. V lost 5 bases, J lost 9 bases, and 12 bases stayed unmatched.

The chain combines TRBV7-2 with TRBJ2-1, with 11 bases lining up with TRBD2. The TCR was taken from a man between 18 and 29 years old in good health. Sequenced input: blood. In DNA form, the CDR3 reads TGTGCCAGCAGCCCAGCGACTAGCGGGACGGGGGGTGAGCAGTTCTTC. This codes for CASSPATSGTGGEQFF.